This TCR beta chain stems from a study of T cell responses to AZD1222 COVID-19 vaccine. Sequenced by immunoSEQ multiplex PCR; TCRdb stores in-frame clones only, minus some. The repertoire has about 84,000 clones, about 86% of them found once; the top ten carry 5.6%. Germline V lookup: CDR1 LGHNA, CDR2 YNFKEQ. CDR3 length equals 15 residues. V was trimmed by 1 base and J by 3 bases, leaving 9 bases between them. Points on this clone: Its antigen is undetermined.

Study-level points and caveats: Researchers took repertoire samples only after the peak T cell response had come.

V and J are TRBV4-2 and TRBJ2-2; D is possibly TRBD1 (6 bases). The sequence derives from an adult who received the AZD1222 COVID-19 vaccine. The sample here was peripheral blood, taken 28 days after the second AZD1222 dose. The CDR3 DNA reads TGTGCCAGCAGCCAAGCGGACAGCTACACCGGGGAGCTGTTTTTT. Translating it yields CASSQADSYTGELFF.